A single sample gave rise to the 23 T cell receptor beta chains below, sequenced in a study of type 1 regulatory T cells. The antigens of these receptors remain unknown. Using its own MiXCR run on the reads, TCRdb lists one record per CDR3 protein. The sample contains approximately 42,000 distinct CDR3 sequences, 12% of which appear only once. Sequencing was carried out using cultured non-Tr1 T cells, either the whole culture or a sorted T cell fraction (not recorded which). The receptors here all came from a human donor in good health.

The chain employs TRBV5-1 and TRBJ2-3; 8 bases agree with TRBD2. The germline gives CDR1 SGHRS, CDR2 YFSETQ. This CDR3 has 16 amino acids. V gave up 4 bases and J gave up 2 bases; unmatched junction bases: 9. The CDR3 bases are TGCGCCAGCAGCCCCGCGGGGGGCCCACTCACAGATACGCAGTATTTT. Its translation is CASSPAGGPLTDTQYF.

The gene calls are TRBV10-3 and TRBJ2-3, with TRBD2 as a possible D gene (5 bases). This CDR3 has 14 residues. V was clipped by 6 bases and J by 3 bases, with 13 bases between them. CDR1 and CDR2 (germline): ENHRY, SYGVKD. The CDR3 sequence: CAIRGGRGTDTQYF. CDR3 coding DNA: TGTGCCATCAGAGGCGGTCGCGGGACAGATACGCAGTATTTT.

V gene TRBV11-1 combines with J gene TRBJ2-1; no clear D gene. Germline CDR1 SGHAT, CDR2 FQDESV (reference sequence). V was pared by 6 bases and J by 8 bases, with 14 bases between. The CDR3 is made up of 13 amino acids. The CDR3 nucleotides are TGTGCCAGCAGGCCTCCAGGCGGCGATGAGCAGTTCTTC. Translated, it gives CASRPPGGDEQFF.

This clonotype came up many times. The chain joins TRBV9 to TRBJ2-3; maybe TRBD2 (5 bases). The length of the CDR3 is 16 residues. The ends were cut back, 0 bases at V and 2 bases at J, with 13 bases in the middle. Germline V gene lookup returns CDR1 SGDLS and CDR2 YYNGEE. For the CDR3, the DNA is TGTGCCAGCAGCGTAGGCTCAAGCGGAGTCACAGATACGCAGTATTTT. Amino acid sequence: CASSVGSSGVTDTQYF.

CDR3 in DNA: TGTGCCAGCAGCTTAGCGGGCGGCACGAACACCGGGGAGCTGTTTTTT. This translates into CASSLAGGTNTGELFF. The chain recombines TRBV7-2 with TRBJ2-2, with unresolved D. Germline V gene lookup returns CDR1 SGHTA and CDR2 FQGNSA. Trimming removed 0 bases at V and 0 bases at J, with 8 bases between. The CDR3 has 16 amino acids.

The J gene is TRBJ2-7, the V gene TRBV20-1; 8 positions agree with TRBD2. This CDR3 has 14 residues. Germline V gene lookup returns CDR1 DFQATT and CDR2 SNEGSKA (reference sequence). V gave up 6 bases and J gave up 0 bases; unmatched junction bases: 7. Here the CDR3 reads CSANPSGSSYEQYF. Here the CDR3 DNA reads TGCAGTGCGAATCCAAGCGGGAGCTCCTACGAGCAGTACTTC.

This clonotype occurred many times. In DNA form, the CDR3 reads TGTGCCAGCAGCTTGGACAGGGCGAACACCGGGGAGCTGTTTTTT. Encoded protein: CASSLDRANTGELFF. The rearrangement links TRBV2 to TRBJ2-2; 8 bases line up with TRBD1. CDR1 is SNHLY and CDR2 is FYNNEI in the germline V gene. There are 15 residues in the CDR3. The V segment lost 6 bases and the J segment 0 bases; nucleotides outside the gene matches: 3. Full variable domain (rest looked up from reference TRBV2 and TRBJ2-2): EPEVTQTPSHQVTQMGQEVILRCVPISNHLYFYWYRQILGQKVEFLVSFYNNEISEKSEIFDDQFSVERPDGSNFTLKIRSTKLEDSAMYFCASSLDRANTGELFFGEGSRLTVL.

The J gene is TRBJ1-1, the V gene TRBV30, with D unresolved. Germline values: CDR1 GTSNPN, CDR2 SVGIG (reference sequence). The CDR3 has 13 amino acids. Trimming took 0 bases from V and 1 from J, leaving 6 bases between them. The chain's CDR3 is CAWSVGGNTEAFF. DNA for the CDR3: TGTGCCTGGAGTGTGGGAGGGAACACTGAAGCTTTCTTT.

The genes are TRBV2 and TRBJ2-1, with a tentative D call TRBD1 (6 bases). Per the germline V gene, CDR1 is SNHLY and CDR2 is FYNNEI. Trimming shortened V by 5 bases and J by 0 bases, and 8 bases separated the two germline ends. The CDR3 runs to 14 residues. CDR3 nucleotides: TGTGCCAGCAGTACAGGGAGCTCCTACAATGAGCAGTTCTTC. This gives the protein CASSTGSSYNEQFF.

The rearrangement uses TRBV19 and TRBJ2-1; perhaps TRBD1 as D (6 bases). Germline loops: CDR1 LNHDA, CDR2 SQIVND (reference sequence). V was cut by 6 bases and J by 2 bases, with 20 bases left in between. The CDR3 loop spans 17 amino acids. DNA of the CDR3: TGTGCCAGTAGGGCTACAGGGTTAGCCGGTGCCTACAATGAGCAGTTCTTC. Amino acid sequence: CASRATGLAGAYNEQFF.

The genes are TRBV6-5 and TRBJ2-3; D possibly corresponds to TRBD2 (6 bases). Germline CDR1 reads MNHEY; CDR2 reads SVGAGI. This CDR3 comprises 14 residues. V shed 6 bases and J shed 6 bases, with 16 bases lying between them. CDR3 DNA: TGTGCCAGCAGATATCCCCGTGGGGGGGATACGCAGTATTTT. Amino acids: CASRYPRGGDTQYF.

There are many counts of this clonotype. The CDR3 loop is CASGLQGREGTF. The CDR3 DNA follows: TGTGCCAGCGGGCTACAGGGAAGGGAGGGCACCTTC. This sequence joins TRBV27 and TRBJ1-2; tentative D call: TRBD1 (6 bases). This CDR3 contains 12 residues. Germline CDR1 and CDR2: MNHEY and SMNVEV (reference sequence). Trimming took 8 bases from V and 13 from J, leaving 20 bases between them.

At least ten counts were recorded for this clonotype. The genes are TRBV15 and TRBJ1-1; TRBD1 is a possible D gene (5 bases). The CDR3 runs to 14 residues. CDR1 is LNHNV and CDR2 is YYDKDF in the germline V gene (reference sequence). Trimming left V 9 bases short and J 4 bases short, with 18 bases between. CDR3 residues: CATNPGGSGTEAFF. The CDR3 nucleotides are TGTGCCACGAACCCCGGGGGTTCCGGCACTGAAGCTTTCTTT.

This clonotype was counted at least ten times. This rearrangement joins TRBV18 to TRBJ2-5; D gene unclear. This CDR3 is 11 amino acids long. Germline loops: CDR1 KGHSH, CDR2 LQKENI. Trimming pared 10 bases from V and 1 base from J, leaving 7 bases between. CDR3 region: CATSVQETQYF. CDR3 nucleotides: TGTGCCACCAGCGTCCAAGAGACCCAGTACTTC.

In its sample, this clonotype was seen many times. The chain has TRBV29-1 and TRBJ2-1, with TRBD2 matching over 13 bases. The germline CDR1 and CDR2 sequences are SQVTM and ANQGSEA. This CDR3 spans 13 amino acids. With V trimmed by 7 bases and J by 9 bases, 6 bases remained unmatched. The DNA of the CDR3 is TGCAGCGCCGGACTAGCGGGAGTAAGTGAGCAGTTCTTC. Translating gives CSAGLAGVSEQFF.

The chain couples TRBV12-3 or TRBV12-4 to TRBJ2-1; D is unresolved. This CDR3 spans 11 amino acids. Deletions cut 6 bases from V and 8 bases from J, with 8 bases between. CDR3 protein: CASSAGDEQFF. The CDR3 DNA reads TGTGCCAGCAGCGCCGGAGATGAGCAGTTCTTC.

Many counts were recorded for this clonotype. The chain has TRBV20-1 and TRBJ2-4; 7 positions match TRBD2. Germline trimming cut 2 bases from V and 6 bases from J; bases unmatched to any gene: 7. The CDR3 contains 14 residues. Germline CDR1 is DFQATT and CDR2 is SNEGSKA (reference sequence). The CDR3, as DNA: TGCAGTGCTAGAATTGTAGCGGGTCTAAACATTCAGTACTTC. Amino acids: CSARIVAGLNIQYF.

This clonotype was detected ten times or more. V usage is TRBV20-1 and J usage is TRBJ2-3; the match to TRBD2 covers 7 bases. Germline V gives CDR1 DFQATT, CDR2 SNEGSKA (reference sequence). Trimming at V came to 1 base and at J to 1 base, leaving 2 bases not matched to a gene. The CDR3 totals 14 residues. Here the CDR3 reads CSARATSGTDTQYF. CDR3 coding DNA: TGCAGTGCTAGAGCTACTAGCGGCACAGATACGCAGTATTTT.

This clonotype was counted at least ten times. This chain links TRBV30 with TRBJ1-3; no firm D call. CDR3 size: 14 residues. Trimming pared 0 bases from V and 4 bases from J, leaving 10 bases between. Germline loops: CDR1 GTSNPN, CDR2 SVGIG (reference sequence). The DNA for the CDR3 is TGTGCCTGGAGTGTAGAGGGTTGGGGAAACACCATATATTTT. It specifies CAWSVEGWGNTIYF.

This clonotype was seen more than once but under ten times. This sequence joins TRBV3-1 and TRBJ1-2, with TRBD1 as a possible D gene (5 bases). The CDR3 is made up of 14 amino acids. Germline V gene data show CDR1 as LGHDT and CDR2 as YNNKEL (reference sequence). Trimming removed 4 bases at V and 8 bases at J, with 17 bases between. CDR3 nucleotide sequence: TGTGCCAGCAGCCCGGGCCCGGACCGGGGGGGCTACACCTTC. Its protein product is CASSPGPDRGGYTF.

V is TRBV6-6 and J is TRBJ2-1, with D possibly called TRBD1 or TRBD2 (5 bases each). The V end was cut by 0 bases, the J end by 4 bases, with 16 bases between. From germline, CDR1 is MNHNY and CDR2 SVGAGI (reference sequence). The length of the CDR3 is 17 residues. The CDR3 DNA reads TGTGCCAGCAGTTACTCGAGAGGGCTAGGGGTTTACAATGAGCAGTTCTTC. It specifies CASSYSRGLGVYNEQFF.

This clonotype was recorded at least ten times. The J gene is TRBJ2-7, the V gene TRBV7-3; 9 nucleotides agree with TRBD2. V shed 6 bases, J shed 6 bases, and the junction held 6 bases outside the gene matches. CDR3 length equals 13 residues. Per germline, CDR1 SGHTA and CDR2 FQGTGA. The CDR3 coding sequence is TGTGCCAGCAGTTATAGCGGGGGCACCGAGCAGTACTTC. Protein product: CASSYSGGTEQYF.

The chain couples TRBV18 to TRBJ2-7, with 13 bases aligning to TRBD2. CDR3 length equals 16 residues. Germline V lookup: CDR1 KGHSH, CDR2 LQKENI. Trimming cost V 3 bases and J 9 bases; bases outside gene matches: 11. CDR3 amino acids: CASSPQGLAGAHGQYF. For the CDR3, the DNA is TGTGCCAGCTCACCCCAAGGACTAGCGGGAGCCCACGGGCAGTACTTC.